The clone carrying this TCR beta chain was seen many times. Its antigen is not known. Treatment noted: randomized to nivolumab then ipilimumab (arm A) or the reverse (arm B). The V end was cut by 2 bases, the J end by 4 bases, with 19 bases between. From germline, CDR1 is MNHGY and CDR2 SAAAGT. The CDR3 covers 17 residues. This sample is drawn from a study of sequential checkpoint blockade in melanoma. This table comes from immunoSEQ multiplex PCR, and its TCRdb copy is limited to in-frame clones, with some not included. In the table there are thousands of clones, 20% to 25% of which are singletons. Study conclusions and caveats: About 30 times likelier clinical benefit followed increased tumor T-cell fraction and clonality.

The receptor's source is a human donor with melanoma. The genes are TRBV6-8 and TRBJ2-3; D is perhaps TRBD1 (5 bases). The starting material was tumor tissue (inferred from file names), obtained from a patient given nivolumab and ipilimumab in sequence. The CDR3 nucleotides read TGTGCCAGCAGTTACCCCCTGGGGCAGGGTGGGTCAGATACGCAGTATTTT. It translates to CASSYPLGQGGSDTQYF.